This TCR beta chain was profiled in a study of blood T cells in healthy people across ages. Findings of the study overall: Among T cells, TCR beta diversity per million cells dropped roughly linearly as age rose.

This clonotype was found once. Its antigen remains unknown. This CDR3 region has 12 residues. Trimming left V 4 bases short and J 7 bases short, with 7 bases between. The germline V gene has CDR1 LGHDT and CDR2 YNNKEL (reference sequence). The authors ran a second PCR of roughly 6 to 12 cycles using a sample-barcoded 5' primer and a J-beta primer mix. Each CDR3 protein gets one entry after TCRdb re-called the 5' RACE reads with MiXCR. The sample lists over 300,000 distinct CDR3 sequences, about half occurring once. The source material was blood. This sequence was found in a man between 60 and 75 years old in good health. J is TRBJ2-2 and V is TRBV3-1; possibly TRBD2 for D (5 bases). The CDR3 DNA reads TGTGCCAGCAGCCCGGGGTTCGGGGAGCTGTTTTTT. It encodes CASSPGFGELFF.